This record covers a single TCR beta chain. Coverage ceases 3 residues before the CDR3 finishes, and the germline J gene fills in the end. Sequenced by immunoSEQ multiplex PCR; TCRdb stores in-frame clones only, minus some. Recorded for this sample: over 20,000 clones. The data were obtained in a study of T cells in women clearing cervical HPV infection. For the study at large: For cases, blood was sampled a median 149 days after lesion detection, interquartile range about 80 to 220 days. With HLA typing for only a few women, HLA confounding remains possible.

This CDR3 has 12 amino acids. CDR1 and CDR2 from the germline V gene are DFQATT and SNEGSKA (reference sequence). V lost 0 bases and J 7 bases, leaving 7 bases between the germline ends. The clonotype was recovered from a woman between 18 and 70 years old with a cervical HPV16 infection that either progressed to CIN3+ or cleared (not recorded which). The chain joins TRBV20-1 to TRBJ1-5; D is unclear. The sequenced sample was blood buffy coat. CDR3 protein: CSARDSGQPQHF. The CDR3 DNA, read in part, is TGCAGTGCTAGAGACAGCGGCCAGCCC.